This T cell receptor (beta chain) is from a study of OX40 agonist ivuxolimab in advanced cancers. Study background: Three individuals attained partial responses, comprising one hepatocellular carcinoma case and two cutaneous melanoma cases.

This CDR3 is built from 14 residues. Germline CDR1 is SGHRS and CDR2 is YFSETQ. V was clipped by 0 bases and J by 14 bases, with 18 bases between them. General study results and limits: Researchers report that CD8+ T cells had, on average, more expanded clones than CD4+. Circulating CD4+ and CD8+ T cells showed clonal expansion by week 6 at 0.1 to 3.0 mg/kg.

The repertoire was sequenced with immunoSEQ multiplex PCR; TCRdb's copy has only in-frame clones and lacks some. The table lists tens of thousands of clones, about 88% of them singletons. This clone came up once. No antigen is known for it. The gene calls are TRBV5-1 and TRBJ2-1; D is undetermined. This sequence originates from an adult with an advanced solid tumor such as melanoma, head and neck, liver or kidney cancer. This specimen consisted of CD4+ or CD8+ T cells sorted from blood, obtained in a trial of the OX40 agonist ivuxolimab. CDR3 nucleotide sequence: TGCGCCAGCAGCTTGGGAGGAACCTCAAACCGGGAGTTCTTC. This sequence encodes CASSLGGTSNREFF.